What follows describes a single TCR beta chain. What it binds is unknown. These data come from a study of T cells after yellow fever vaccination. Background on the study: SMART-Seq v4 Ultra Low Input served to prepare low-cell-number fractions. Regarding the study as a whole: There was a small share of clonotypes that showed up in both the CD4 and CD8 compartments. Researchers report a weaker secondary response that nonetheless peaked faster, day 5 versus 15.

A process of 5'RACE template switching, which added a universal primer site and UMIs, was used to make TCR cDNA. TCRdb itself ran the 5' RACE reads through MiXCR, one entry per CDR3 protein. The sample consists of 550,000 or so distinct CDR3 sequences, around 21% of them appearing once. V was clipped by 6 bases and J by 8 bases, with 11 bases between them. Germline loops: CDR1 WSHSY, CDR2 SAAADI. CDR3 length: 12 residues. This specimen was PBMCs, taken 15 days after the yellow fever booster vaccination. The source of this sequence is a man aged 30-40 years who received the YFV17D yellow fever vaccine. The chain combines TRBV10-2 with TRBJ2-1, with D uncertain. Here the CDR3 DNA reads TGCGCCAGCAGCCCCCTCCTCGATGAGCAGTTCTTC. Protein product: CASSPLLDEQFF.